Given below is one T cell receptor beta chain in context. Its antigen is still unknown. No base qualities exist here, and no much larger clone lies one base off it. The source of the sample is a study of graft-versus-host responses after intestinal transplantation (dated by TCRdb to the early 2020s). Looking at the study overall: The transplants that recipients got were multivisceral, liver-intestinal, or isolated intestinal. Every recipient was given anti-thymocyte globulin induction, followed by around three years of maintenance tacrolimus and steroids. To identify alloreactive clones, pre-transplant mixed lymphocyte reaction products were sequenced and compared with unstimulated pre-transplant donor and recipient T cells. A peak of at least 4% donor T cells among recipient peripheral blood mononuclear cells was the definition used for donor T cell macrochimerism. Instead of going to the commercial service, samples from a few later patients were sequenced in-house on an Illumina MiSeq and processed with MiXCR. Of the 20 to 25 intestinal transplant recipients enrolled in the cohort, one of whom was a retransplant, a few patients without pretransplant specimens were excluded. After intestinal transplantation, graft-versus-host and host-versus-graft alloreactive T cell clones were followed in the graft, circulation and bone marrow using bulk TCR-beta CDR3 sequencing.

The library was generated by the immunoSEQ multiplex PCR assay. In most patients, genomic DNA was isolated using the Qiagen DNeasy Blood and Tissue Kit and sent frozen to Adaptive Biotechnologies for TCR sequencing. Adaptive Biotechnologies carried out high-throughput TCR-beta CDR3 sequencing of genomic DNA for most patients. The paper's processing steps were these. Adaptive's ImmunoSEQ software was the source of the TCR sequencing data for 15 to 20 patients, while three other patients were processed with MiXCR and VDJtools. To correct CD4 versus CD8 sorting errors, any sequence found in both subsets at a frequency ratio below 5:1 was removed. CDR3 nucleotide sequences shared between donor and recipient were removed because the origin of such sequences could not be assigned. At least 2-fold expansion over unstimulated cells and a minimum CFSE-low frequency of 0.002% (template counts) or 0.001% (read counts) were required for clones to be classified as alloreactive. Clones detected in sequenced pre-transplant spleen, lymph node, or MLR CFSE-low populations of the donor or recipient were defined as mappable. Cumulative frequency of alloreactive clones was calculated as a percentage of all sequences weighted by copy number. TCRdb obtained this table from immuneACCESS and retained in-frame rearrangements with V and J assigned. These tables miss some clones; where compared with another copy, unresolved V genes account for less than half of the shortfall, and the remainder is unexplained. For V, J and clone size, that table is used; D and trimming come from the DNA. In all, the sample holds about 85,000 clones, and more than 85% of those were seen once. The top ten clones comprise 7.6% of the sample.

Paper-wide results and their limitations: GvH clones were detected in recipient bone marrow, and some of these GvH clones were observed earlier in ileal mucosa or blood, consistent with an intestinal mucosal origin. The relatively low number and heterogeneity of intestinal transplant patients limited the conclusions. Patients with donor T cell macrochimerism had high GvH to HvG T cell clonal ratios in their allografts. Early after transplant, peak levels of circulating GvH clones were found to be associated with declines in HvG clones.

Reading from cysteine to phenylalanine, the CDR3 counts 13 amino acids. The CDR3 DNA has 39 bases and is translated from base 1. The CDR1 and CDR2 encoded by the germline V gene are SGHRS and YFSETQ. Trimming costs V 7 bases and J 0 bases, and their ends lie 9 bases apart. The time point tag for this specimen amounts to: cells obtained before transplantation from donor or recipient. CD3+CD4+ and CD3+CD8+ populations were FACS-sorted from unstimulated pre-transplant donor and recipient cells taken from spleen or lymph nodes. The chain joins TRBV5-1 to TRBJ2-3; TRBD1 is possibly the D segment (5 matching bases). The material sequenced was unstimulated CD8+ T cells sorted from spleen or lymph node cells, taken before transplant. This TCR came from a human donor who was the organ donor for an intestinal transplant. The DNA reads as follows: TGCGCCAGCCTGGACACCAGCACAGATACGCAGTATTTT. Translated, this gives CASLDTSTDTQYF.